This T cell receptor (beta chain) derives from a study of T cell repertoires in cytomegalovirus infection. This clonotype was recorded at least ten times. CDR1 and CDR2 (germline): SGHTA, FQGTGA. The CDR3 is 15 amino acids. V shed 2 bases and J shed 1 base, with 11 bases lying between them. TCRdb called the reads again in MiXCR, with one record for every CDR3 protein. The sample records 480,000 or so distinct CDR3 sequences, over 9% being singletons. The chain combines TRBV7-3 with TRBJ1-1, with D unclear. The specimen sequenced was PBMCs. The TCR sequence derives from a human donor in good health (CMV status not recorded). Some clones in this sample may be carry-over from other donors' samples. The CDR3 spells CASSLSLAGNTEAFF. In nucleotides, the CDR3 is TGTGCCAGCAGCTTATCTCTCGCAGGGAACACTGAAGCTTTCTTT.